The sequence of this T cell receptor beta chain was determined in a study of shared clonotypes between healthy human individuals. The assay was carried out at the deep level. Generated by immunoSEQ multiplex PCR, the TCRdb table keeps only in-frame clones and is missing some. The table has some 1 million clones, 60% to 80% seen once. General study points: Donors were few, which limited the genetic and exposure-history diversity represented. A reduction in generation probabilities was seen for non-shared clonotypes relative to those shared by all four donors.

About this clone: Its antigen is undetermined.

The TCR sequence derives from a man aged 18-30 years in good health. Sequenced input: memory CD4+ T cells sorted from blood. Sample subset: CD45RA-negative fraction.

The CDR3 DNA reads as TGTGCCAGCAGTTACTCGCCCCTAGCGGAGGGGAATGAGCAGTTCTTC. Its protein is CASSYSPLAEGNEQFF. The chain recombines TRBV6-5 with TRBJ2-1; 7 bases fit TRBD2. V was clipped by 0 bases and J by 7 bases; unmatched bases: 9. This CDR3 is built from 16 residues. Germline loops: CDR1 MNHEY, CDR2 SVGAGI.